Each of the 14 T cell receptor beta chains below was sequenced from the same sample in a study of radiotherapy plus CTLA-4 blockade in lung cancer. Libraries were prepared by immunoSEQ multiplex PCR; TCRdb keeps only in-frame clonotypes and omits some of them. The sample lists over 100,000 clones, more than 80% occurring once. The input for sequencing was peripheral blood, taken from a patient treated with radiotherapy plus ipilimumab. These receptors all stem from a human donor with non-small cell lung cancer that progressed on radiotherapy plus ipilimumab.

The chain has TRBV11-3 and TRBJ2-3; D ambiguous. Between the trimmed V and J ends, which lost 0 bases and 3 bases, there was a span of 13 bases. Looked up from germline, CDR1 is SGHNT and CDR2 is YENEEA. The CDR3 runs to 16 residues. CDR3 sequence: CASSLDTNRVTDTQYF. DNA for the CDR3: TGTGCCAGCAGCTTAGATACCAACCGGGTGACAGATACGCAGTATTTT.

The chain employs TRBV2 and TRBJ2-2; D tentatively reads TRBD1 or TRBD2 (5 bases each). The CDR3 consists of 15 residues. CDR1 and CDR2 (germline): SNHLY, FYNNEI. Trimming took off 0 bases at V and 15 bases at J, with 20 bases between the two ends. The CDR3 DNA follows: TGTGCCAGCAGTGAAGCCCTTGAGGGGACCAGATCGATGTTTTTT. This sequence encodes CASSEALEGTRSMFF.

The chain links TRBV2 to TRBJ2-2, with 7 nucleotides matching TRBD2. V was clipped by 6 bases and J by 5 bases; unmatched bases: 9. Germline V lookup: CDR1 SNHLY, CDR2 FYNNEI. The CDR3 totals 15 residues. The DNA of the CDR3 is TGTGCCAGCAGGTGGCTAGCGGACCCTACCGGGGAGCTGTTTTTT. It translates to CASRWLADPTGELFF.

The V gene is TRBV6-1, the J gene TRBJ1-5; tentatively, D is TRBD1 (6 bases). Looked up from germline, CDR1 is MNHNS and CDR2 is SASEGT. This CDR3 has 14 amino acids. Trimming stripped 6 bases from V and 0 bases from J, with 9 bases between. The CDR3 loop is CASRIQGSNQPQHF. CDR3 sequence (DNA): TGTGCCAGCAGAATACAGGGTAGCAATCAGCCCCAGCATTTT.

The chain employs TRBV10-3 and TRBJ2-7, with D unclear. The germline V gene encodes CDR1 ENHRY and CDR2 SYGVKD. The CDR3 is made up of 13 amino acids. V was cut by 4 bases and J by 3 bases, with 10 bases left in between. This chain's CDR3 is CAISGRDGYEQYF. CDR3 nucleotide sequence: TGTGCCATCAGTGGTAGGGATGGCTACGAGCAGTACTTC.

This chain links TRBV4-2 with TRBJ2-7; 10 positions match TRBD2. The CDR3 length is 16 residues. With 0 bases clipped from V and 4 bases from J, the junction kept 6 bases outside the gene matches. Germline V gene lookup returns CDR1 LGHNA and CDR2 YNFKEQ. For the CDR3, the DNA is TGTGCCAGCAGCCAAGAACTAGCGGGAAGTAGGTACGAGCAGTACTTC. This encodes CASSQELAGSRYEQYF.

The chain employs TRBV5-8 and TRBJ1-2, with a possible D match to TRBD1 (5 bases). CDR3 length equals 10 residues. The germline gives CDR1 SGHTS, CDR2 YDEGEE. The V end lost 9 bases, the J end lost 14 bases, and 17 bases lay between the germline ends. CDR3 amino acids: CANSSRDPTF. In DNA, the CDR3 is TGTGCCAACTCCTCCCGGGACCCTACCTTC.

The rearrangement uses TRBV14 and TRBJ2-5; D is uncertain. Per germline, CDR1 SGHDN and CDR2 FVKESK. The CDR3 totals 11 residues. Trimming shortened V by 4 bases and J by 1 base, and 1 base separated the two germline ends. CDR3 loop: CASSLQETQYF. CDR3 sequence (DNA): TGTGCCAGCAGCCTCCAAGAGACCCAGTACTTC. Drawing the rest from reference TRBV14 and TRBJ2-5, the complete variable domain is EAGVTQFPSHSVIEKGQTVTLRCDPISGHDNLYWYRRVMGKEIKFLLHFVKESKQDESGMPNNRFLAERTGGTYSTLKVQPAELEDSGVYFCASSLQETQYFGPGTRLLVL.

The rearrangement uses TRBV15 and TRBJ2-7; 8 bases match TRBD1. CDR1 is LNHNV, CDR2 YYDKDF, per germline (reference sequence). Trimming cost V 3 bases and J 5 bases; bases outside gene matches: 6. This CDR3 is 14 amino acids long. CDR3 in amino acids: CATSSSDRANEQYF. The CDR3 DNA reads TGTGCCACCAGCAGCTCGGACAGGGCCAACGAGCAGTACTTC.

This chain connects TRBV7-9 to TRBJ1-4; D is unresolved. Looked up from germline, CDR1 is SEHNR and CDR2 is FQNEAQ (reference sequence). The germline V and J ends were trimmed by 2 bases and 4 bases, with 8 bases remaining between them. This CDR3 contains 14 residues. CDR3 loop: CASSLRGSNEKLFF. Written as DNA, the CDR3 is TGTGCCAGCAGCTTACGAGGCAGTAATGAAAAACTGTTTTTT.

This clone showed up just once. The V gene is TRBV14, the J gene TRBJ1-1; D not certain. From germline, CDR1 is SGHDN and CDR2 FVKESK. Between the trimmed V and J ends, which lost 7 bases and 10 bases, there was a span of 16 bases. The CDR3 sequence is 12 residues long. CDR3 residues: CASIQEGGRAFF. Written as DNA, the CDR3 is TGTGCCAGCATCCAGGAGGGCGGAAGAGCTTTCTTT.

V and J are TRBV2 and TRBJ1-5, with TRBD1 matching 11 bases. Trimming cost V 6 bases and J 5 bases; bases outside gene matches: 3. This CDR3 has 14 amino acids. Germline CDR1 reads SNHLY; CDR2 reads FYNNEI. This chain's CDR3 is CASRRDRGDQPQHF. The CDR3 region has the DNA TGTGCCAGCAGACGGGACAGGGGGGATCAGCCCCAGCATTTT.

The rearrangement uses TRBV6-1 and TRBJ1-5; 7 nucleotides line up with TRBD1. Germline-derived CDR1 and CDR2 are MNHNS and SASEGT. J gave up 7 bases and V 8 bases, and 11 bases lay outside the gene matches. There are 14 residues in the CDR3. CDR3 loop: CASPGQITEQPQHF. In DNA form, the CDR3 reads TGTGCCAGCCCGGGACAGATAACAGAACAGCCCCAGCATTTT.

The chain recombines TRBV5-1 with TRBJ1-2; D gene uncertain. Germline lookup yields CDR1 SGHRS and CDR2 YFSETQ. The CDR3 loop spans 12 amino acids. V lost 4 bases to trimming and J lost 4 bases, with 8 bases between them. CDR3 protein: CASSASAYGYTF. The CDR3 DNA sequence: TGCGCCAGCAGCGCGTCCGCCTATGGCTACACCTTC.